Below are 8 T cell receptor beta chains sequenced from a single sample in a study of Ad26.COV2.S vaccination and SARS-CoV-2 variants. Regarding treatment: about 20 received Ad26.COV2.S at low or high dose, single or two shots; five or six received placebo; per-sample allocation not given. The study sampled participants on day 63 after the first vaccine or placebo injection. The table came from immunoSEQ multiplex PCR; TCRdb's copy has only in-frame clones and leaves some out. The sample has 200,000 to 250,000 clones; approximately 88% are singletons. Sequenced here: peripheral blood, sampled in a trial of Ad26.COV2.S vaccine versus placebo. These receptors were collected from a person between 18 and 65 years old who received the Ad26.COV2.S COVID-19 vaccine or a placebo.

For the CDR3, the DNA is TGTGCCTGTCATTCCGGGAGGTGGGACACTGAAGCTTTCTTT. It encodes CACHSGRWDTEAFF. This chain connects TRBV30 to TRBJ1-1; D is unclear. The CDR3 length is 14 residues. Trimming shortened V by 6 bases and J by 3 bases, and 17 bases separated the two germline ends. Germline lookup yields CDR1 GTSNPN and CDR2 SVGIG (reference sequence). Using reference TRBV30 and TRBJ1-1 for the parts outside the CDR3, the full variable domain is SQTIHQWPATLVQPVGSPLSLECTVEGTSNPNLYWYRQAAGRGLQLLFYSVGIGQISSEVPQNLSASRPQDRQFILSSKKLLLSDSGFYLCACHSGRWDTEAFFGQGTRLTVV.

This clone has a single count. The chain has TRBV4-1 and TRBJ2-1; 12 positions agree with TRBD2. This CDR3 region has 17 residues. Germline CDR1 is MGHRA and CDR2 is YSYEKL. V dropped 1 base and J dropped 7; count of bases not matched to a gene: 8. Here the CDR3 reads CASSQGVTSGRRNEQFF. CDR3 sequence (DNA): TGCGCCAGCAGCCAAGGGGTCACTAGCGGGAGGCGGAATGAGCAGTTCTTC.

The chain is built from TRBV19 and TRBJ2-1, with 8 bases fitting TRBD2. Germline CDR1 LNHDA, CDR2 SQIVND (reference sequence). This CDR3 contains 14 residues. Losses at the gene ends were 3 bases for V and 2 bases for J; bases not matched to a gene: 0. In DNA form, the CDR3 reads TGTGCCAGTAGTATTAGCGGGGCCTACAATGAGCAGTTCTTC. The encoded protein is CASSISGAYNEQFF. Full variable domain (missing parts from reference TRBV19 and TRBJ2-1): DGGITQSPKYLFRKEGQNVTLSCEQNLNHDAMYWYRQDPGQGLRLIYYSQIVNDFQKGDIAEGYSVSREKKESFPLTVTSAQKNPTAFYLCASSISGAYNEQFFGPGTRLTVL.

The chain combines TRBV7-3 with TRBJ2-1; D unresolved. Germline values: CDR1 SGHTA, CDR2 FQGTGA. This CDR3 has 15 amino acids. Trimming removed 2 bases from V and 0 bases from J, with 8 bases in between. The CDR3 DNA reads TGTGCCAGCAGCTTAGTTCCTCACTCCTACAATGAGCAGTTCTTC. This gives the protein CASSLVPHSYNEQFF.

This chain links TRBV13 with TRBJ2-7; 7 nucleotides align to TRBD1. This CDR3 comprises 14 residues. Germline loops: CDR1 PRHDT, CDR2 FYEKMQ (reference sequence). Trimming removed 5 bases from V and 2 bases from J; junction bases left unmatched: 6. The CDR3 nucleotides are TGTGCCAGCAGCCCGAGGGACAGCACCTACGAGCAGTACTTC. Protein: CASSPRDSTYEQYF.

The rearrangement uses TRBV30 and TRBJ1-4; weak D call: TRBD1 (6 bases). This CDR3 has 13 amino acids. Germline CDR1 reads GTSNPN; CDR2 reads SVGIG (reference sequence). Trimming shortened V by 0 bases and J by 10 bases, and 12 bases separated the two germline ends. This CDR3 is CAWSVQGIGKLFF. CDR3 DNA sequence: TGTGCCTGGAGTGTACAGGGAATAGGAAAACTGTTTTTT.

V and J are TRBV3-1 (or the pseudogene TRBV3-2) and TRBJ2-2; TRBD2 might be the D (5 bases). V was trimmed by 4 bases and J by 2 bases, leaving 11 bases between them. The V gene's germline CDR1 is LGHDT and CDR2 YNNKEL (reference sequence). The CDR3 covers 15 residues. The CDR3 here is CASSPRRINTGELFF. CDR3 in DNA: TGTGCCAGCAGCCCCAGGAGGATCAACACCGGGGAGCTGTTTTTT.

The chain carries TRBV4-3 and TRBJ2-7, with 7 bases fitting TRBD1. Germline V gene data show CDR1 as LGHNA and CDR2 as YSLEER. Losses at the gene ends were 0 bases for V and 4 bases for J; bases not matched to a gene: 6. The CDR3 contains 15 residues. The DNA for the CDR3 is TGCGCCAGCAGCCAAGATCCCCAGGGGGTGTACGAGCAGTACTTC. It is translated as CASSQDPQGVYEQYF.